This T cell receptor (beta chain) was captured by sequencing in a study of blood T cell repertoires in COVID-19. Study-wide context: T cells, B-cell-depleted T cells, or PBMCs supplied cDNA or gDNA.

V was shortened by 7 bases and J by 0 bases, with 13 bases between the two germline ends. Germline V CDR1 and CDR2: SQVTM, ANQGSEA. The CDR3 contains 14 residues. Measured with immunoSEQ multiplex PCR; TCRdb has only the in-frame clones, and not every one. The data hold about 260,000 clones, with 88% observed a single time. This sequence was found in a woman aged 30 to 39 with COVID-19, enrolled during active disease. The rearrangement uses TRBV29-1 and TRBJ2-1, with a tentative D call TRBD2 (5 bases). The sequencing input was peripheral blood. CDR3 residues: CSELSGLSYNEQFF. The CDR3 nucleotides are TGCAGCGAGCTGAGCGGCCTCTCCTACAATGAGCAGTTCTTC.